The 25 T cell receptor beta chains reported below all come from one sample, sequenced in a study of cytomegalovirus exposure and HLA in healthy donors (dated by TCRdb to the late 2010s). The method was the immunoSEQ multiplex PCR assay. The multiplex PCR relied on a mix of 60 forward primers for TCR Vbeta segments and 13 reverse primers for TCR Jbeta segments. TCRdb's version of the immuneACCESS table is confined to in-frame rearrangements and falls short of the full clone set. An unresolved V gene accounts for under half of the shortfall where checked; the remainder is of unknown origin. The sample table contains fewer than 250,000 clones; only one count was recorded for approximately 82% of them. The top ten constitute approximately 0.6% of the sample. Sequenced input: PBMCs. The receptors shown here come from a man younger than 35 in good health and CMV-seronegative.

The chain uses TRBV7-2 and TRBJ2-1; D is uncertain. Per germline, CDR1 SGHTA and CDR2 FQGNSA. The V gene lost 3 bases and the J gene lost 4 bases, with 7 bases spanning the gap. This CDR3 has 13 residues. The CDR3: CASSLTGYNEQFF. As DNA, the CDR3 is TGTGCCAGCAGCTTGACTGGTTACAATGAGCAGTTCTTC.

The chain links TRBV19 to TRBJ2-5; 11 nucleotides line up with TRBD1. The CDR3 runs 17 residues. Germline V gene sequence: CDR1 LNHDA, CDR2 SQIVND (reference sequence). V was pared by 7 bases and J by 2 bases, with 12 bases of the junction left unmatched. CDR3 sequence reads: CASKPGTGGLVQETQYF. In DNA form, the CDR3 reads TGTGCCAGTAAACCCGGGACAGGGGGTTTGGTTCAAGAGACCCAGTACTTC.

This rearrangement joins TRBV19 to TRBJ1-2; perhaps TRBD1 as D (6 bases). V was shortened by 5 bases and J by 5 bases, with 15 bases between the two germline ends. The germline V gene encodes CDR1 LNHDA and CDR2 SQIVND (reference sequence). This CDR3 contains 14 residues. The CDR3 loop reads CASSWGTRGYGYTF. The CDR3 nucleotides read TGTGCCAGTAGTTGGGGGACACGCGGATATGGCTACACCTTC.

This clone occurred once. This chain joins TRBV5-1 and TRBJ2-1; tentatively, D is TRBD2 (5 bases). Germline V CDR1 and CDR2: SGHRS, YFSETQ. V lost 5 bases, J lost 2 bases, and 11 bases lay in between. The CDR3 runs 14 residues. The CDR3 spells CASRPDFAYNEQFF. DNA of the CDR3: TGCGCCAGCAGACCGGACTTTGCCTACAATGAGCAGTTCTTC.

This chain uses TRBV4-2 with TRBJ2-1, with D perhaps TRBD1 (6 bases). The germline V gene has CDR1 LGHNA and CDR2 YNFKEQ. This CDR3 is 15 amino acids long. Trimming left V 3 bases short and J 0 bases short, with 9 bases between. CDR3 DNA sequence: TGTGCCAGCAGCCAGGTAGGGGGCTCCTACAATGAGCAGTTCTTC. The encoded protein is CASSQVGGSYNEQFF.

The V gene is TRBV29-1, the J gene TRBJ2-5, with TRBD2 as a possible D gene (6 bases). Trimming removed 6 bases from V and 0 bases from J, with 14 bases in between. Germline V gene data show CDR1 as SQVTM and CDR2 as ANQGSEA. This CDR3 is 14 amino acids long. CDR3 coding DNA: TGCAGCGTCCGGTCTAGCGCCTACCAAGAGACCCAGTACTTC. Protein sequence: CSVRSSAYQETQYF.

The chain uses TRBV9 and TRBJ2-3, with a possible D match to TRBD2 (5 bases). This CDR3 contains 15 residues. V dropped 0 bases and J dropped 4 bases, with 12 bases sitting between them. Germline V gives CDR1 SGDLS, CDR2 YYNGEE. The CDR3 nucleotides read TGTGCCAGCAGCGTAGCTGTCGAGGGCGCAGATACGCAGTATTTT. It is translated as CASSVAVEGADTQYF.

In nucleotides, the CDR3 is TGTGCCAGCAAGCGACAGGGGACCTATGGCTACACCTTC. Protein: CASKRQGTYGYTF. This chain links TRBV28 with TRBJ1-2, with TRBD1 identical over 8 bases. The germline V gene has CDR1 MDHEN and CDR2 SYDVKM. J lost 4 bases, V lost 7 bases, and 5 bases had no gene match. This CDR3 region has 13 residues.

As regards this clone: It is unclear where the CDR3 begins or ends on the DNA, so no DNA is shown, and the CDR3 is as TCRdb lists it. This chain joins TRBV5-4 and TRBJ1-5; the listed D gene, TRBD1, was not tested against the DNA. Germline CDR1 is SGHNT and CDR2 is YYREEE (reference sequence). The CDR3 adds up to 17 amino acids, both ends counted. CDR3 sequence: CASSLGGTGVPGQPQHF.

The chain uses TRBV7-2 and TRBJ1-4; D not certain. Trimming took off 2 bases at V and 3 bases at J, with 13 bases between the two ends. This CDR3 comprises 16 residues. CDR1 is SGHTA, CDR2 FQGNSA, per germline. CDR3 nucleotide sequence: TGTGCCAGCAGCTTAATGTTTGTGCGTGCTAATGAAAAACTGTTTTTT. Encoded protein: CASSLMFVRANEKLFF.

Here the CDR3 reads CASSFAEPPGQRTYEQYF. As DNA, the CDR3 is TGTGCCAGCAGCTTCGCTGAACCCCCGGGACAGAGAACCTACGAGCAGTACTTC. The chain couples TRBV5-4 to TRBJ2-7, with 7 bases matching TRBD1. The CDR3 totals 18 residues. From germline, CDR1 is SGHNT and CDR2 YYREEE (reference sequence). The trim removed 2 bases at V and 2 bases at J, leaving 16 bases unmatched.

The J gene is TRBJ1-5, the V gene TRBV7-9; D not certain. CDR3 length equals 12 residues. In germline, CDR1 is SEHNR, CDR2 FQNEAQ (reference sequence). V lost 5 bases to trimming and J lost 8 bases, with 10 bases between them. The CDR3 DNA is TGTGCCAGCAGCATTTTAGAGGAGCCCCAGCATTTT. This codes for CASSILEEPQHF. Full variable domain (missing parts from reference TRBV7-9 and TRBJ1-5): DTGVSQNPRHKITKRGQNVTFRCDPISEHNRLYWYRQTLGQGPEFLTYFQNEAQLEKSRLLSDRFSAERPKGSFSTLEIQRTEQGDSAMYLCASSILEEPQHFGDGTRLSIL.

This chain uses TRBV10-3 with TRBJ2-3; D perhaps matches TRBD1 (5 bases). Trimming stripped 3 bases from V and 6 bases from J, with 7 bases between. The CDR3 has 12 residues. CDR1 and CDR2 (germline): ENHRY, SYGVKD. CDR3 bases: TGTGCCATCAGTGAAAGGGGCGATACGCAGTATTTT. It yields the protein CAISERGDTQYF.

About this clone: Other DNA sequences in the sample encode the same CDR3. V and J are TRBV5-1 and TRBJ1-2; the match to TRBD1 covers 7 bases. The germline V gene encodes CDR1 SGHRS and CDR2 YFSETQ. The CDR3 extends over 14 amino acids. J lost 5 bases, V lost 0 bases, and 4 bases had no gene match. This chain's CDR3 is CASSLETGNYGYTF. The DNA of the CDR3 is TGCGCCAGCAGCTTGGAGACAGGGAATTATGGCTACACCTTC.

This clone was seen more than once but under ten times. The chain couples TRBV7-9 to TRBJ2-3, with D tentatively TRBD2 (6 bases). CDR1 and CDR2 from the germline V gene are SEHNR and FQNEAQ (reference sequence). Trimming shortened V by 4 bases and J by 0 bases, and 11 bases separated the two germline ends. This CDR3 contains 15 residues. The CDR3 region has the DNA TGTGCCAGCAGCTCCCAACTAGCTAGCACAGATACGCAGTATTTT. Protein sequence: CASSSQLASTDTQYF.

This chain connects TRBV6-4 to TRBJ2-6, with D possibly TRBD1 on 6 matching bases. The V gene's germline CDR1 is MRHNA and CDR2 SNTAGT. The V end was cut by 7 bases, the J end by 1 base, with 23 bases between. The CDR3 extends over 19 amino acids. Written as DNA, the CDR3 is TGTGCCAGCAATCCAGGGGACGCACGCGAATATTCTGGGGCCAACGTCCTGACTTTC. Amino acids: CASNPGDAREYSGANVLTF.

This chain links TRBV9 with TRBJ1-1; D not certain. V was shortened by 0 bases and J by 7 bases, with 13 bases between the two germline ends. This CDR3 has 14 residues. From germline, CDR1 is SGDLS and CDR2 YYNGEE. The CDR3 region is CASSVGGPRVEAFF. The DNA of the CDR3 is TGTGCCAGCAGCGTAGGAGGCCCACGGGTTGAAGCTTTCTTT. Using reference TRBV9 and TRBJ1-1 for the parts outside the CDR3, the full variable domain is DSGVTQTPKHLITATGQRVTLRCSPRSGDLSVYWYQQSLDQGLQFLIQYYNGEERAKGNILERFSAQQFPDLHSELNLSSLELGDSALYFCASSVGGPRVEAFFGQGTRLTVV.

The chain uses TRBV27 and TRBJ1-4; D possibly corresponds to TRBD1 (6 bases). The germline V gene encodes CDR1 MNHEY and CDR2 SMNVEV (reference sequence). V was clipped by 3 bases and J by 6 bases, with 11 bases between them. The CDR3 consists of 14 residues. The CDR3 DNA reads TGTGCCAGCAGTTTCCAGGGGAGGGATGAAAAACTGTTTTTT. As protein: CASSFQGRDEKLFF.

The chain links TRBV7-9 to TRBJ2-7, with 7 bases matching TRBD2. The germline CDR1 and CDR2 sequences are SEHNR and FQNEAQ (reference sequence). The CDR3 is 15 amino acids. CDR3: CAYHLGGALTDEQYF. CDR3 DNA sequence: TGTGCATACCACCTGGGAGGGGCGCTTACGGACGAGCAGTACTTC.

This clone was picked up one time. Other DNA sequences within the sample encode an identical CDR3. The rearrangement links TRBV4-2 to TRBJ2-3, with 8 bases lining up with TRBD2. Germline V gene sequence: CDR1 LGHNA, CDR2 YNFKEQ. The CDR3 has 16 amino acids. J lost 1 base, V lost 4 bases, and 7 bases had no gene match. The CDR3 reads CASSPGTSGRTDTQYF. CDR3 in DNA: TGTGCCAGCAGCCCCGGAACTAGCGGTCGCACAGATACGCAGTATTTT.

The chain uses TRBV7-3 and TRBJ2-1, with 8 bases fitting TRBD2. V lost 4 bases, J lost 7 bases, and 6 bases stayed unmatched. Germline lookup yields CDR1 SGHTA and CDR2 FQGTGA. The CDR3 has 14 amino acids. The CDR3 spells CASSSHAGGNEQFF. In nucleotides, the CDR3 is TGTGCCAGCAGCTCCCATGCGGGGGGTAATGAGCAGTTCTTC.

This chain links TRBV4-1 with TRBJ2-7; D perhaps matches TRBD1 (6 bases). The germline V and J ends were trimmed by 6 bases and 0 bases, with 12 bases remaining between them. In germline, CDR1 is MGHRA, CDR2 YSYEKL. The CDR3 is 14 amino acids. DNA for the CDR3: TGCGCCAGCAGTCAGAGGGACACCTCCTACGAGCAGTACTTC. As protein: CASSQRDTSYEQYF.

The CDR3, as DNA: TGCGCCAGCAGCCGTGGACAGGGGTCCTACGAGCAGTACTTC. It specifies CASSRGQGSYEQYF. The chain employs TRBV4-1 and TRBJ2-5; 9 bases are shared with TRBD1. The assigned J gene may be wrong: the sequence end matches TRBJ2-7 better. The CDR3 is 14 residues long. Germline V gives CDR1 MGHRA, CDR2 YSYEKL.

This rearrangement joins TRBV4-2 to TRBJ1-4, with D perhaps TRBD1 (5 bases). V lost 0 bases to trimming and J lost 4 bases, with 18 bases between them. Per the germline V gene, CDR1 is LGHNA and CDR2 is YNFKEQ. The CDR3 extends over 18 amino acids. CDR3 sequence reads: CASSQESYRGIGNEKLFF. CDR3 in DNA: TGTGCCAGCAGCCAAGAGAGTTATAGGGGCATCGGTAATGAAAAACTGTTTTTT.

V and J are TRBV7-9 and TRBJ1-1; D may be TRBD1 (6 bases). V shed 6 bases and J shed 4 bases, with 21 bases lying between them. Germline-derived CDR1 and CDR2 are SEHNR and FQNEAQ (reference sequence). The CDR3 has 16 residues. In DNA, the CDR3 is TGTGCCAGCAGGTCCGGGACACAGGGTGGGGGCACTGAAGCTTTCTTT. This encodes CASRSGTQGGGTEAFF.